The 12 T cell receptor beta chains presented below share a single source sample, sequenced in a study of vaccination and CD4 T cells after COVID-19 (dated by TCRdb to 2022 to 2024). Libraries were prepared through PCR. TCRdb records Illumina iSeq 100 as the sequencer. TCR sequencing of DNA from cultured CD4+ T cells used the Oncomine TCR Beta short-read assay at the Johns Hopkins FTIC core. Using fastp trimming at Q25 and MiXCR clonotype assembly, TCRdb reanalyzed the public sequencing data and kept in-frame beta chains. Under each unique CDR3 protein, matching rows form one entry showing the most common genes and DNA. The sample contains about 19,000 distinct CDR3 sequences, about 61% of them found a single time. Of the sample, roughly a tenth is held by the ten largest clones. No antigen has been identified for these receptors. This specimen's treatment or condition label, per the study, means: 10-day PBMC culture with coronavirus spike peptide pools or control peptides (ViraFEST assay).

The source material was CD4+ T cells from blood, cultured in vitro. The receptor set was obtained from a human donor who had recovered from COVID-19.

The V call is TRBV2, the J call TRBJ1-4, with 7 bases fitting TRBD1. The J segment lost 4 bases and the V segment lost 6 bases, leaving 5 bases of the junction unmatched. The CDR3 has 14 residues. Germline CDR1 reads SNHLY; CDR2 reads FYNNEI. DNA for the CDR3: TGTGCCAGCAGGGACAGGACATTTAATGAAAAACTGTTTTTT. It is translated as CASRDRTFNEKLFF.

Turning to this clonotype: An end of the junction differs from the germline gene, which may be a read error. The chain links TRBV7-7 to TRBJ2-5; 11 bases are a match to TRBD2. The CDR3 has 17 amino acids. Germline V lookup: CDR1 SSHAT, CDR2 FNYEAQ (reference sequence). As DNA, the CDR3 is TGTGCTAGCAGCCCTCTGACTAGCGGGGAATTCGTGGAGACCCAGTACTTC. Its protein product is CASSPLTSGEFVETQYF.

The CDR3 here is CASSTGPGELFF. Written as DNA, the CDR3 is TGTGCCAGCAGTACCGGCCCCGGGGAGCTGTTTTTT. V is TRBV28 and J is TRBJ2-2, with unresolved D. Trimming took off 5 bases at V and 6 bases at J, with 7 bases between the two ends. Germline CDR1 and CDR2: MDHEN and SYDVKM. This CDR3 has 12 amino acids. Full variable domain (outside the CDR3, taken from reference TRBV28 and TRBJ2-2): DVKVTQSSRYLVKRTGEKVFLECVQDMDHENMFWYRQDPGLGLRLIYFSYDVKMKEKGDIPEGYSVSREKKERFSLILESASTNQTSMYLCASSTGPGELFFGEGSRLTVL.

V and J are TRBV5-6 and TRBJ1-1; weak D call: TRBD1 (5 bases). This CDR3 comprises 13 residues. The germline V gene has CDR1 SGHDT and CDR2 YYEEEE. Trimming took off 4 bases at V and 4 bases at J, with 11 bases between the two ends. CDR3 amino acids: CASSPGGGTEAFF. CDR3 bases: TGTGCCAGCAGCCCTGGGGGGGGCACTGAAGCTTTCTTT.

In this sample, this clonotype turned up a few times. The CDR3 is CASSGAGGASPGELFF. The CDR3 DNA sequence: TGTGCCAGCAGCGGCGCTGGGGGGGCTAGTCCCGGGGAGCTGTTTTTT. The chain joins TRBV6-1 to TRBJ2-2; D is possibly TRBD2 (7 bases). CDR1 and CDR2 from the germline V gene are MNHNS and SASEGT. The CDR3 extends over 16 amino acids. V was pared by 6 bases and J by 6 bases, with 20 bases between.

The J gene is TRBJ1-1, the V gene TRBV12-3 or TRBV12-4; 8 nucleotides align to TRBD1. This CDR3 is 14 amino acids long. The V segment lost 7 bases and the J segment 4 bases; nucleotides outside the gene matches: 8. CDR3 protein: CASTLTGAGTEAFF. In DNA form, the CDR3 reads TGTGCCAGCACCTTGACAGGGGCGGGCACTGAAGCTTTCTTT.

This clonotype was counted between two and nine times. The chain has TRBV20-1 and TRBJ1-3; 7 positions agree with TRBD1. CDR1 and CDR2 (germline): DFQATT, SNEGSKA (reference sequence). The trim removed 6 bases at V and 0 bases at J, leaving 11 bases unmatched. The CDR3 is 16 amino acids. The CDR3 nucleotides read TGCAGTGCCGCCCAGGGGGGGCCATCCTCTGGAAACACCATATATTTT. Its protein is CSAAQGGPSSGNTIYF.

This chain uses TRBV5-4 with TRBJ1-1, with D possibly being TRBD1 (6 bases). Germline values: CDR1 SGHNT, CDR2 YYREEE (reference sequence). The CDR3 length is 15 residues. V was shortened by 2 bases and J by 1 base, with 12 bases between the two germline ends. The CDR3 is CASSFPTGENTEAFF. The DNA for the CDR3 is TGTGCCAGCAGCTTTCCGACAGGCGAGAACACTGAAGCTTTCTTT.

This clonotype was seen just once. The V gene is TRBV4-2, the J gene TRBJ1-5; D not resolved. Per germline, CDR1 LGHNA and CDR2 YNFKEQ. Trimming removed 0 bases at V and 5 bases at J, with 11 bases between. This CDR3 is 15 amino acids long. For the CDR3, the DNA is TGTGCCAGCAGCCAAGATGGTAGGGAACATCAGCCCCAGCATTTT. Amino acid sequence: CASSQDGREHQPQHF.

This clonotype was detected a few times. J is TRBJ1-1 and V is TRBV30; D possibly corresponds to TRBD1 (5 bases). The CDR3 contains 13 residues. Germline V gene data show CDR1 as GTSNPN and CDR2 as SVGIG (reference sequence). Trimming removed 0 bases from V and 5 bases from J, with 10 bases in between. In DNA, the CDR3 is TGTGCCTGGAGTGTACGAACAGGTACTGAAGCTTTCTTT. It is translated as CAWSVRTGTEAFF.

This clonotype has only a few counts. The chain carries TRBV6-1 and TRBJ1-1; 9 positions agree with TRBD1. Trimming cost V 6 bases and J 2 bases; bases outside gene matches: 7. This CDR3 region has 15 residues. Germline lookup yields CDR1 MNHNS and CDR2 SASEGT. CDR3 in amino acids: CASRLNRGPNTEAFF. In nucleotides, the CDR3 is TGTGCCAGCAGACTCAACAGGGGGCCCAACACTGAAGCTTTCTTT.

A few counts support this clonotype. This chain links TRBV10-3 with TRBJ2-3; D might be TRBD1 (5 bases). The V and J ends lost 5 bases and 1 base respectively, with 13 bases between them. The CDR3 has 15 residues. Per germline, CDR1 ENHRY and CDR2 SYGVKD. CDR3 region: CAISFGRAGTDTQYF. The DNA of the CDR3 is TGTGCCATCAGTTTTGGCAGGGCGGGCACAGATACGCAGTATTTT.